A selection of T cell receptor beta chains follows, all from one sample in a study of T cell responses to AZD1222 COVID-19 vaccine. Produced via immunoSEQ multiplex PCR; TCRdb's table is partial and in-frame only. The sample has around 150,000 clones; around 84% are singletons. The sequences come from peripheral blood, collected on day 0 of AZD1222 vaccination. The receptors come from an adult in good health. Each CDR3 is given with its conserved first and last residue. Each record gives: D gene, V gene, clone size, J gene, CDR3 DNA, CDR3 protein. A D gene is named only where the DNA matches it firmly. Only some rows state a clone size, as once, few, many or a class for expanded clones.

D gene: NA; V gene: TRBV2; clone size: NA; J gene: TRBJ2-5; CDR3 DNA: TGTGCCATAGATGGAGGGGAGACCCAGTACTTC; CDR3 protein: CAIDGGETQYF
D gene: NA; V gene: TRBV7-3; clone size: NA; J gene: TRBJ2-2; CDR3 DNA: TGTGCCAGCAGCCTTTCCGGGGAGCTGTTTTTT; CDR3 protein: CASSLSGELFF
D gene: NA; V gene: TRBV5-1; clone size: NA; J gene: TRBJ1-1; CDR3 DNA: TGCGCCAGCAGCTTGGTCGGCGGCAGTTCAAACACTGAAGCTTTCTTT; CDR3 protein: CASSLVGGSSNTEAFF
D gene: TRBD1; V gene: TRBV7-7; clone size: NA; J gene: TRBJ1-1; CDR3 DNA: TGTGCCAGCAGTCAGGACAGGGCCGCTGAAGCTTTCTTT; CDR3 protein: CASSQDRAAEAFF
D gene: NA; V gene: TRBV28; clone size: few; J gene: TRBJ1-1; CDR3 DNA: TGTGCCAGCAGTTCAGGAGGGACACCAAACACTGAAGCTTTCTTT; CDR3 protein: CASSSGGTPNTEAFF
D gene: NA; V gene: TRBV5-5; clone size: few; J gene: TRBJ1-6; CDR3 DNA: TGTGCCAGCAGCTTGGGTAGTAATAATTCACCCCTCCACTTT; CDR3 protein: CASSLGSNNSPLHF
D gene: TRBD1; V gene: TRBV28; clone size: NA; J gene: TRBJ1-1; CDR3 DNA: TGTGCCAGCAGTTTACCACAGGGGTGGACTGAAGCTTTCTTT; CDR3 protein: CASSLPQGWTEAFF
D gene: NA; V gene: TRBV6-1; clone size: NA; J gene: TRBJ1-4; CDR3 DNA: TGTGCCAGCAGTGAAACGGCGGGGAACGAAAAACTGTTTTTT; CDR3 protein: CASSETAGNEKLFF
D gene: NA; V gene: TRBV28; clone size: NA; J gene: TRBJ2-3; CDR3 DNA: TGTGCCAGCAGGGGAGGGGGCTCCAAGGATACGCAGTATTTT; CDR3 protein: CASRGGGSKDTQYF
D gene: NA; V gene: TRBV6-6; clone size: NA; J gene: TRBJ1-6; CDR3 DNA: TGTGCCAGCCGCCAGGGGAGTGATTCACCCCTCCACTTT; CDR3 protein: CASRQGSDSPLHF
D gene: NA; V gene: TRBV20-1; clone size: NA; J gene: TRBJ2-2; CDR3 DNA: TGCAGTGCTAGTAGGGCAGCTAACACCGGGGAGCTGTTTTTT; CDR3 protein: CSASRAANTGELFF
D gene: NA; V gene: TRBV14; clone size: NA; J gene: TRBJ1-1; CDR3 DNA: TGTGCCAGCAGCCACCGAAACACAGGGAGGGTAGGAGCTTTCTTT; CDR3 protein: CASSHRNTGRVGAFF
D gene: NA; V gene: TRBV6-1; clone size: NA; J gene: TRBJ1-5; CDR3 DNA: TGTGCCAGCAGACCGGACGGTAATAGCAATCAGCCCCAGCATTTT; CDR3 protein: CASRPDGNSNQPQHF
D gene: TRBD1; V gene: TRBV6-6; clone size: NA; J gene: TRBJ2-7; CDR3 DNA: TGTGCCAGCAGGTCCTCGGGGACAGGGGTTAAGGACGAGCAGTACTTC; CDR3 protein: CASRSSGTGVKDEQYF